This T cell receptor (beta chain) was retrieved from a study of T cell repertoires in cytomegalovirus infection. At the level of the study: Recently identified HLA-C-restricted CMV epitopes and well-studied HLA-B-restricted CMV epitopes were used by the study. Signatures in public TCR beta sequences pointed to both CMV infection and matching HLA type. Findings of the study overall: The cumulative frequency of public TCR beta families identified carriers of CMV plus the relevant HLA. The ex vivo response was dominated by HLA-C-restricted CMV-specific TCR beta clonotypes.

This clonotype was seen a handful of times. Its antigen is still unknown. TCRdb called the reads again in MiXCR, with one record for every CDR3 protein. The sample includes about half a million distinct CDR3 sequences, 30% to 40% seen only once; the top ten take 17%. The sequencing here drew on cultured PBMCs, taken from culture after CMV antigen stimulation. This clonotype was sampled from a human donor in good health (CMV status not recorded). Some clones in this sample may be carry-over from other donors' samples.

The CDR3 loop is CASSVEKYGYTF. CDR3 DNA sequence: TGTGCCAGCAGCGTAGAGAAGTATGGCTACACCTTC. V gene TRBV9 combines with J gene TRBJ1-2; D is undetermined. The CDR3 totals 12 residues. Trimming stripped 0 bases from V and 5 bases from J, with 5 bases between. Germline assignment: CDR1 SGDLS and CDR2 YYNGEE.